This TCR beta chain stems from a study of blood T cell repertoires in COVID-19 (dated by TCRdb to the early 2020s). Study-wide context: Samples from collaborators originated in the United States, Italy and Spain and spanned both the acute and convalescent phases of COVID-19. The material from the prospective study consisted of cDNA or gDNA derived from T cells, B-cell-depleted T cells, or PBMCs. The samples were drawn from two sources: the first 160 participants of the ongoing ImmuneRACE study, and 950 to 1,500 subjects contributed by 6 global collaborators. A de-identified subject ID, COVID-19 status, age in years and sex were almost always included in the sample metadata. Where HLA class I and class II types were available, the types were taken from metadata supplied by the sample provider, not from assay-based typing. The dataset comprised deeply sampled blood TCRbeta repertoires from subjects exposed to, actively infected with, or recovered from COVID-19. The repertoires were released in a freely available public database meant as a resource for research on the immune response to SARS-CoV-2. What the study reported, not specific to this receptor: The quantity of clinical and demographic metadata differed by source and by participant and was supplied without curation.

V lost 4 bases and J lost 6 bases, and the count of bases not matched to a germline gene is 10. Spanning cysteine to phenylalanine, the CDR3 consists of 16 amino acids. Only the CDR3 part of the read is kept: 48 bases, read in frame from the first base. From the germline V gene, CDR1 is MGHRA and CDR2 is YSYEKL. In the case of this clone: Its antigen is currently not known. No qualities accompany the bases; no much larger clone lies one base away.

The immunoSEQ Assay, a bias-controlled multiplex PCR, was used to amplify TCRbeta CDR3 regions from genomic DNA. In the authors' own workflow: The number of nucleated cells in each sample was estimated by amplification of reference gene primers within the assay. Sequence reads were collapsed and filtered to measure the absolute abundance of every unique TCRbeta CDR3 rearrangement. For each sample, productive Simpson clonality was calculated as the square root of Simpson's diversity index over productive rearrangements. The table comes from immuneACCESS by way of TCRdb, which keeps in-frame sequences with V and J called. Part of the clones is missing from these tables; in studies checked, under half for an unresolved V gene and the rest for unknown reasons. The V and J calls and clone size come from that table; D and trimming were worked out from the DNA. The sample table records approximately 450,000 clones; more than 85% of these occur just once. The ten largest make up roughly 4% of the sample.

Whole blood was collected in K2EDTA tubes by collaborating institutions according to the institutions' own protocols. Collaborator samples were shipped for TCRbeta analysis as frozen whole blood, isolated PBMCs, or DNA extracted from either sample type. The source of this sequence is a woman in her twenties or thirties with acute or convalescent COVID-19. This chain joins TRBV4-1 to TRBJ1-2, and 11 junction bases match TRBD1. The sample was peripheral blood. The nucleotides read TGCGCCAGCAGCCCCCGGACAGGGGGCAGCTGGGATGGCTACACCTTC. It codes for CASSPRTGGSWDGYTF.